The clone carrying this T cell receptor beta chain turned up a few times. The antigen remains unidentified. This sample is drawn from a study of T cells after yellow fever vaccination. The CDR3 consists of 16 residues. V was pared by 0 bases and J by 0 bases, with 13 bases between. CDR1 SGHRS and CDR2 YFSETQ come from the germline V gene. Whole-study findings and limits: Subsequent to the booster, the majority of primary-vaccination clones reappeared (roughly 96% CD4, 88% CD8).

TCRdb reprocessed the 5' RACE reads with MiXCR, giving one entry per CDR3 protein. The sample contains 550,000 or so distinct CDR3 sequences, roughly 21% of which appear only once. The rearrangement joins TRBV5-1 to TRBJ2-7; D is undetermined. This TCR was recovered from a young man who received the YFV17D yellow fever vaccine. The source material was PBMCs, sampled 15 days after the yellow fever booster vaccination. CDR3: CASSLEVAQNSYEQYF. CDR3 sequence (DNA): TGCGCCAGCAGCTTGGAAGTCGCACAAAACTCCTACGAGCAGTACTTC.